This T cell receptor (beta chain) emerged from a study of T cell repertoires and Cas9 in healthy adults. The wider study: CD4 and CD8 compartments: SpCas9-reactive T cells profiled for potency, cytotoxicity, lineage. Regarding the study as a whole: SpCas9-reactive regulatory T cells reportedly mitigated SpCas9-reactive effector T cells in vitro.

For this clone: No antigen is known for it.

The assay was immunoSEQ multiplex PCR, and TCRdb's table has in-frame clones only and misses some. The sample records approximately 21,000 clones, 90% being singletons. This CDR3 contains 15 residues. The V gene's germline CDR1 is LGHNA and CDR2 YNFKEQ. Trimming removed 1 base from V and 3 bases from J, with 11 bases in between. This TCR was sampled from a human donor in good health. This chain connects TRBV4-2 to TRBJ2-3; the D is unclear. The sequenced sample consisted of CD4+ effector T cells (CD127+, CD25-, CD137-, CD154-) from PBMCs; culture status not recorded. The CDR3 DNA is TGTGCCAGCAGCCAAGGGTCGACGGCGACAGATACGCAGTATTTT. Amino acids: CASSQGSTATDTQYF.